This T cell receptor (beta chain) was sequenced for a study of breast tumors, draining lymph nodes, adjacent tissues. The CDR3 contains 16 residues. Losses at the gene ends were 2 bases for V and 5 bases for J; bases not matched to a gene: 8. Germline CDR1 DFQATT, CDR2 SNEGSKA (reference sequence). As regards this clonotype: What it recognizes is unknown.

Study-wide results and caveats: The lymph node origin of tumor T cells was framed as consistent with a hypothesis, not demonstrated. Tumors had less TCR diversity than lymph nodes, more than nontumor tissue. Findings are consistent with lymph node origin and intratumoral expansion of most tumor T cells. Tumor and nontumor repertoires were significantly more similar in luminal-like than in basal-like breast cancer.

MiXCR, applied by TCRdb to the multiplex PCR reads, yields one record per CDR3 protein. The data contain roughly 70,000 distinct CDR3 sequences, roughly 44% of them singletons. The receptor comes from a female donor with breast cancer. Some clones in this sample may be carry-over from other donors' samples. The rearrangement links TRBV20-1 to TRBJ2-5, with 13 bases matching TRBD2. What was sequenced was breast tumor tissue. The CDR3 region has the DNA TGCAGTGCTAGATCGGAGGGGACTAGCGGGATTGAGACCCAGTACTTC. Its protein product is CSARSEGTSGIETQYF.